The 20 T cell receptor beta chains below come from one sample, sequenced in a study of T-cell reconstitution after alpha-beta-depleted transplantation in children. Preparation of the TCRbeta library involved a method that used unique molecular identifiers. Each CDR3 protein is one row after TCRdb ran MiXCR on the PCR reads. The data hold about 230,000 distinct CDR3 sequences, with approximately 9.8% observed a single time. Sequenced material: PBMCs from the stem cell graft donor, taken from the stem cell graft. The receptor source for this set is a human donor who donated a stem cell graft to a child with SCID.

This clonotype was detected only a few times. The chain is built from TRBV18 and TRBJ2-2; no clear D. CDR3 length: 15 residues. Trimming took off 0 bases at V and 4 bases at J, with 9 bases between the two ends. CDR1 is KGHSH and CDR2 is LQKENI in the germline V gene. For the CDR3, the DNA is TGTGCCAGCTCACCACCGCTTGTCGGCACCGGGGAGCTGTTTTTT. Amino acids: CASSPPLVGTGELFF.

Many counts were recorded for this clonotype. The rearrangement links TRBV5-1 to TRBJ2-2, with D possibly TRBD2 on 6 matching bases. The germline gives CDR1 SGHRS, CDR2 YFSETQ. Trimming took off 2 bases at V and 0 bases at J, with 14 bases between the two ends. The CDR3 loop spans 17 amino acids. CDR3 nucleotides: TGCGCCAGCAGCTTTCGTGGGGACTGGACGAACACCGGGGAGCTGTTTTTT. This gives the protein CASSFRGDWTNTGELFF.

This clonotype came up many times. The rearrangement links TRBV5-1 to TRBJ1-1; D is undetermined. From germline, CDR1 is SGHRS and CDR2 YFSETQ. The CDR3 covers 15 residues. V was shortened by 4 bases and J by 1 base, with 14 bases between the two germline ends. In DNA form, the CDR3 reads TGCGCCAGCAGCCCTCAAGGTTGGGGGAACACTGAAGCTTTCTTT. Encoded protein: CASSPQGWGNTEAFF.

This sequence joins TRBV12-3 or TRBV12-4 and TRBJ1-5, with D possibly TRBD1 on 6 matching bases. Trimming cost V 7 bases and J 2 bases, with 18 bases left between them. The CDR3 loop spans 16 amino acids. CDR3 loop: CASKSNRDNGNQPQHF. The CDR3 DNA is TGTGCCAGCAAGTCAAACCGGGACAATGGCAATCAGCCCCAGCATTTT.

This clonotype was recorded at least ten times. The genes are TRBV4-3 and TRBJ2-1; D perhaps matches TRBD2 (5 bases). V was clipped by 0 bases and J by 3 bases, with 18 bases between them. Germline values: CDR1 LGHNA, CDR2 YSLEER. The CDR3 loop spans 18 amino acids. The CDR3 sequence is CASSQDDFAVARYNEQFF. The CDR3 DNA sequence: TGCGCCAGCAGCCAAGATGATTTTGCGGTAGCGCGCTACAATGAGCAGTTCTTC.

This clonotype showed up many times. The chain employs TRBV2 and TRBJ2-5; D not certain. Germline V lookup: CDR1 SNHLY, CDR2 FYNNEI. The V gene lost 3 bases and the J gene lost 1 base, with 3 bases spanning the gap. This CDR3 comprises 12 residues. CDR3 bases: TGTGCCAGCAGTGACAGCCAAGAGACCCAGTACTTC. Its protein is CASSDSQETQYF.

The table lists this clonotype with many counts. This chain links TRBV27 with TRBJ2-7; TRBD1 might be the D (6 bases). V lost 3 bases and J lost 1, with 13 bases in between. CDR1 is MNHEY, CDR2 SMNVEV, per germline (reference sequence). CDR3 length: 15 amino acids. Written as DNA, the CDR3 is TGTGCCAGCAGTTTTGGGCAGGGGCAATCCTACGAGCAGTACTTC. Translated, it gives CASSFGQGQSYEQYF.

This clonotype was seen repeatedly, ten times or more. The CDR3 DNA reads TGTGCCAGCAGCTGGGGGAACTCCTACGAGCAGTACTTC. Protein: CASSWGNSYEQYF. This sequence joins TRBV7-9 and TRBJ2-7; either TRBD1 or TRBD2 may supply D (5 bases each). The V end lost 4 bases, the J end lost 0 bases, and 7 bases lay between the germline ends. This CDR3 is 13 amino acids long. Germline assignment: CDR1 SEHNR and CDR2 FQNEAQ (reference sequence).

This clonotype was seen many times. The chain combines TRBV14 with TRBJ1-2; 8 nucleotides agree with TRBD1. V lost 4 bases, J lost 8 bases, and 9 bases stayed unmatched. The germline V gene encodes CDR1 SGHDN and CDR2 FVKESK. This CDR3 is 14 amino acids long. CDR3 sequence reads: CASSPLTGVSGYTF. The CDR3, as DNA: TGTGCCAGCAGCCCCCTGACAGGGGTTAGCGGCTACACCTTC. The complete variable domain, with remaining parts taken from reference TRBV14 and TRBJ1-2, reads EAGVTQFPSHSVIEKGQTVTLRCDPISGHDNLYWYRRVMGKEIKFLLHFVKESKQDESGMPNNRFLAERTGGTYSTLKVQPAELEDSGVYFCASSPLTGVSGYTFGSGTRLTVV.

This clonotype appeared a few times. One end of the junction varies from germline; a read error may be responsible. The chain uses TRBV20-1 and TRBJ2-1, with 8 bases fitting TRBD2. Germline CDR1 is DFQATT and CDR2 is SNEGSKA (reference sequence). The CDR3 is 16 residues long. DNA for the CDR3: TGCTGTGCTAGAAAAGGCCGGGGGGGTACAATCAATGAGCAGTTCTTC. Amino acids: CCARKGRGGTINEQFF.

Points on this clonotype: This may be a read error, as it is one base from a much larger clone. The chain combines TRBV11-2 with TRBJ2-5; D remains ambiguous. Germline values: CDR1 SGHAT, CDR2 FQNNGV. This CDR3 spans 14 amino acids. Between the trimmed V and J ends, which lost 1 base and 7 bases, there was a span of 13 bases. In DNA form, the CDR3 reads TGTGCCAGCAGCTTAGTTGGGGTAGCAGGGACCCAGTACTTC. Its protein product is CASSLVGVAGTQYF.

V usage is TRBV7-9 and J usage is TRBJ2-3; 7 positions match TRBD2. Unmatched junction bases numbered 16, after V lost 1 base and J lost 9 bases. Germline V gene sequence: CDR1 SEHNR, CDR2 FQNEAQ (reference sequence). This CDR3 region has 17 residues. The CDR3 protein is CASSLGWGSGPLLTQYF. In DNA, the CDR3 is TGTGCCAGCAGCTTAGGGTGGGGTAGCGGGCCCCTTCTCACGCAGTATTTT.

This clonotype was detected a few times. This chain links TRBV12-3 or TRBV12-4 with TRBJ1-5, with a weak D call TRBD1 (5 bases). The CDR3 length is 16 residues. The ends were cut back, 2 bases at V and 6 bases at J, with 17 bases in the middle. CDR3 DNA sequence: TGTGCCAGCAGTTTATGGCGGAGAGGGGAGGTTCAGCCCCAGCATTTT. Translation gives CASSLWRRGEVQPQHF.

This clonotype was counted ten times or more. CDR3 protein: CASSGGAEDYGYTF. The DNA of the CDR3 is TGTGCCAGCAGTGGGGGCGCGGAGGACTATGGCTACACCTTC. The chain uses TRBV2 and TRBJ1-2, with D perhaps matching TRBD1 (5 bases). The ends were cut back, 4 bases at V and 3 bases at J, with 12 bases in the middle. This CDR3 spans 14 amino acids. Germline CDR1 reads SNHLY; CDR2 reads FYNNEI.

Regarding this clonotype: This clone may be a read error of a much larger clone one base away. The chain carries TRBV5-1 and TRBJ2-5; 7 nucleotides match TRBD2. Germline CDR1 is SGHRS and CDR2 is YFSETQ. The CDR3 has 16 amino acids. The V and J ends lost 2 bases and 3 bases, in that order; junction bases with no gene match: 10. The CDR3 protein is CASSLTSAGLKETQYF. The DNA of the CDR3 is TGCGCCAGCAGCTTAACTAGCGCGGGGCTGAAAGAGACCCAGTACTTC. The complete variable domain, with remaining parts taken from reference TRBV5-1 and TRBJ2-5, reads KAGVTQTPRYLIKTRGQQVTLSCSPISGHRSVSWYQQTPGQGLQFLFEYFSETQRNKGNFPGRFSGRQFSNSRSEMNVSTLELGDSALYLCASSLTSAGLKETQYFGPGTRLLVL.

In this sample, this clonotype turned up many times. The chain carries TRBV4-1 and TRBJ1-1; D unclear. The CDR3 runs 12 residues. Between the trimmed V and J ends, which lost 4 bases and 11 bases, there was a span of 14 bases. The germline V gene encodes CDR1 MGHRA and CDR2 YSYEKL. The DNA of the CDR3 is TGCGCCAGCAGCCCAACCCTTGGTAAGGCTTTCTTT. Its protein product is CASSPTLGKAFF.

This clonotype was observed many times. The rearrangement joins TRBV3-1 to TRBJ1-1, with 8 positions matching TRBD1. The CDR3 is 17 amino acids. J lost 1 base, V lost 0 bases, and 7 bases had no gene match. In germline, CDR1 is LGHDT, CDR2 YNNKEL (reference sequence). The DNA of the CDR3 is TGTGCCAGCAGCCAAGAACAGGGGGAGGGTTCGAACACTGAAGCTTTCTTT. Its translation is CASSQEQGEGSNTEAFF.

The table lists this clonotype with many counts. The chain carries TRBV20-1 and TRBJ1-1, with no clear D. CDR1 is DFQATT, CDR2 SNEGSKA, per germline (reference sequence). This CDR3 is 13 amino acids long. V lost 4 bases and J 1 base, leaving 10 bases between the germline ends. CDR3 coding DNA: TGCAGTGCTAATGCAGAACGGAACACTGAAGCTTTCTTT. Translating it yields CSANAERNTEAFF.

Ten or more counts support this clonotype. The V call is TRBV3-1, the J call TRBJ2-1; possible D gene TRBD2, 5 bases. The CDR3 spans 15 residues. Germline V CDR1 and CDR2: LGHDT, YNNKEL (reference sequence). V lost 5 bases and J lost 2, with 13 bases in between. The CDR3 coding sequence is TGTGCCAGCAGCAGTCGGGATAGGGCCTACAATGAGCAGTTCTTC. Amino acids: CASSSRDRAYNEQFF.

This clonotype was detected many times. This chain connects TRBV13 to TRBJ2-7; D may correspond to TRBD1 or TRBD2 (5 bases each). This CDR3 has 18 residues. CDR1 and CDR2 (germline): PRHDT, FYEKMQ (reference sequence). The V end was cut by 0 bases, the J end by 1 base, with 19 bases between. The CDR3 region has the DNA TGTGCCAGCAGCTTAGGCCATTTGAGGGGAGCTGAGTCCTACGAGCAGTACTTC. It encodes CASSLGHLRGAESYEQYF. The whole variable domain, filled in from reference TRBV13 and TRBJ2-7, reads AAGVIQSPRHLIKEKRETATLKCYPIPRHDTVYWYQQGPGQDPQFLISFYEKMQSDKGSIPDRFSAQQFSDYHSELNMSSLELGDSALYFCASSLGHLRGAESYEQYFGPGTRLTVT.